A single sample is the source of the 11 T cell receptor beta chains below, sequenced in a study of blood T cell repertoires in COVID-19. TCRdb's copy holds only in-frame clones and misses some; the assay was immunoSEQ multiplex PCR. The table shows 150,000 to 200,000 clones, with approximately 90% occurring only once. The sample consisted of peripheral blood. All receptors derive from a woman in her forties or fifties with acute or convalescent COVID-19.

The V call is TRBV3-1 (or the pseudogene TRBV3-2), the J call TRBJ1-1, with D possibly being TRBD1 (6 bases). From germline, CDR1 is LGHDT and CDR2 YNNKEL (reference sequence). This CDR3 is 12 amino acids long. V was cut by 5 bases and J by 10 bases, with 14 bases left in between. The CDR3 bases are TGTGCCAGCAGCAAACGGGACAATTTAGCTTTCTTT. Translation gives CASSKRDNLAFF.

The CDR3 DNA sequence: TGCGCCAGCAGCCACACACTGGACACACCTAACTATGGCTACACCTTC. This translates into CASSHTLDTPNYGYTF. V and J are TRBV4-3 and TRBJ1-2; weak D call: TRBD1 (5 bases). The CDR3 is 16 amino acids. In germline, CDR1 is LGHNA, CDR2 YSLEER. The V end lost 3 bases, the J end lost 0 bases, and 14 bases lay between the germline ends.

V gene TRBV7-9 combines with J gene TRBJ2-3; D might be TRBD2 (5 bases). This CDR3 is built from 14 residues. Trimming took 1 base from V and 4 from J, leaving 9 bases between them. The germline V gene has CDR1 SEHNR and CDR2 FQNEAQ (reference sequence). Here the CDR3 DNA reads TGTGCCAGCAGCTTAGTTGCGGGCCCAGATACGCAGTATTTT. This encodes CASSLVAGPDTQYF.

This chain links TRBV19 with TRBJ1-1; TRBD1 aligns across 9 bases. Germline CDR1 LNHDA, CDR2 SQIVND (reference sequence). CDR3 length: 12 residues. V was pared by 8 bases and J by 7 bases, with 5 bases of the junction left unmatched. The CDR3, as DNA: TGTGCCAGTCGCGACAGGGGGATTGAAGCTTTCTTT. It encodes CASRDRGIEAFF.

This chain uses TRBV7-2 with TRBJ1-1; 10 nucleotides match TRBD1. From germline, CDR1 is SGHTA and CDR2 FQGNSA. The CDR3 is 19 residues long. The trim removed 3 bases at V and 3 bases at J, leaving 16 bases unmatched. CDR3 nucleotide sequence: TGTGCCAGCAGCTTTAAGGGGACAGGGGTTCCGGAGGGGGACACTGAAGCTTTCTTT. This gives the protein CASSFKGTGVPEGDTEAFF.

The chain carries TRBV7-2 and TRBJ1-2, with D possibly being TRBD1 (6 bases). The CDR3 is made up of 12 amino acids. V lost 1 base to trimming and J lost 8 bases, with 8 bases between them. Germline V gene sequence: CDR1 SGHTA, CDR2 FQGNSA. CDR3 nucleotides: TGTGCCAGCAGCTTAGACAGGGCGGGCTACACCTTC. It specifies CASSLDRAGYTF.

The V call is TRBV18, the J call TRBJ2-1, with 8 bases fitting TRBD1. Trimming cost V 3 bases and J 6 bases; bases outside gene matches: 7. This CDR3 is 15 amino acids long. Germline V lookup: CDR1 KGHSH, CDR2 LQKENI. CDR3 nucleotides: TGTGCCAGCTCACCTCGGACAGGGTGGCTCAATGAGCAGTTCTTC. It is translated as CASSPRTGWLNEQFF.

The genes are TRBV10-3 and TRBJ2-1; D perhaps matches TRBD2 (5 bases). V was clipped by 8 bases and J by 9 bases, with 11 bases between them. The CDR3 covers 11 residues. From germline, CDR1 is ENHRY and CDR2 SYGVKD. The CDR3 nucleotides are TGTGCCATCGGAGCGGCCGGTGAGCAGTTCTTC. It translates to CAIGAAGEQFF.

V usage is TRBV6-2 or TRBV6-3 and J usage is TRBJ2-7, with 8 bases identical to TRBD2. This CDR3 contains 17 residues. V shed 2 bases and J 1 base; nucleotides not matched to a gene: 10. Germline CDR1 is MNHEY and CDR2 is SVGEGT. The CDR3 DNA reads TGTGCCAGCAGTTACCGAGTGAGGGCTAGCGGGTCCTACGAGCAGTACTTC. Protein sequence: CASSYRVRASGSYEQYF.

The chain recombines TRBV5-6 with TRBJ1-1; no clear D gene. Germline loops: CDR1 SGHDT, CDR2 YYEEEE. CDR3 length: 13 amino acids. V was clipped by 6 bases and J by 4 bases, with 13 bases between them. The CDR3 nucleotides are TGTGCCAGCACCTTCCAGGTGGGCACTGAAGCTTTCTTT. Encoded protein: CASTFQVGTEAFF.

The rearrangement joins TRBV12-5 to TRBJ1-5, with 7 bases fitting TRBD1. Germline assignment: CDR1 LGHNT and CDR2 FRNRAP. This CDR3 is 15 amino acids long. The J segment lost 5 bases and the V segment lost 7 bases, leaving 11 bases of the junction unmatched. CDR3 nucleotide sequence: TGTGCTAGTGCTTATAGGGACAGAGCAGATCAGCCCCAGCATTTT. Its protein is CASAYRDRADQPQHF.